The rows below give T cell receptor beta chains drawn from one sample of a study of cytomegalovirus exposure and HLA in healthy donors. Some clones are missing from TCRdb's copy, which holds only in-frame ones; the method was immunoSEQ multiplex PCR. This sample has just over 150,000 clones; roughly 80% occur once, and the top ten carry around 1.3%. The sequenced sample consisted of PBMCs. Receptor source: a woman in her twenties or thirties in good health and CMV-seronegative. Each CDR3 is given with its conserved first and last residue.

CDR3: CASSAERGAQSTEAFF; V: TRBV5-1
CDR3: CATGTGYGYEQYF; V: TRBV6-6
CDR3: CASSQTTGGWGELFF; V: TRBV4-1
CDR3: CSVDVPGTDTQYF; V: TRBV29-1
CDR3: CASSGDSAAPSSYEQYF; V: TRBV21-1
CDR3: CASTPGETQYF; V: TRBV6-1
CDR3: CASSGDRGGNTIYF; V: TRBV2
CDR3: CASSSGTGRSPLHF; V: TRBV5-1
CDR3: CASRIGEYGYTF; V: TRBV2
CDR3: CASSTPPVGEQFF; V: TRBV19
CDR3: CAWSPGGQQPQHF; V: TRBV30
CDR3: CASGAGREITEAFF; V: TRBV7-9
CDR3: CASSPTGTLNSPLHF; V: TRBV6-5
CDR3: CSVSKGDEKLFF; V: TRBV29-1
CDR3: CASSRPPWSTEAFF; V: TRBV2
CDR3: CASSESTGGNTDTQYF; V: TRBV2
CDR3: CASRHAGTGNTGELFF; V: TRBV14
CDR3: CASTPLAAYRGDTQYF; V: TRBV27
CDR3: CASSLGGQPNEKLFF; V: TRBV5-4
CDR3: CASRFYTDRGRGTGELFF; V: TRBV12-2
CDR3: CASSPRAGTVEKLFF; V: TRBV5-1
CDR3: CAWSEGQLSGYTF; V: TRBV30
CDR3: CASSLYRGVSGNTIYF; V: TRBV13
CDR3: CASSSQGGDTEAFF; V: TRBV7-8
CDR3: CASSLGGTTGTDTQYF; V: TRBV7-6
CDR3: CASSLASTAGRRNEQFF; V: TRBV11-2
CDR3: CASSLGGQGGYTF; V: TRBV27
CDR3: CAWSPGDEKLFF; V: TRBV30
CDR3: CASSLAGGEGGYTF; V: TRBV5-1
CDR3: CAWSVTGDTEAFF; V: TRBV30
CDR3: CASSLAGETEAFF; V: TRBV11-2
CDR3: CASLRGSEAFF; V: TRBV6-5
CDR3: CASSQKQAYEQYF; V: TRBV7-8
CDR3: CASSFSGQGARESPLHF; V: TRBV27
CDR3: CASSTFLVLPNTEAFF; V: TRBV5-5
CDR3: CASSKTSGGDNEQFF; V: TRBV5-4
CDR3: CAISDKGADTEAFF; V: TRBV10-3
CDR3: CASSQVQETGELFF; V: TRBV4-2
CDR3: CASSVDGGAGDTQYF; V: TRBV9
CDR3: CAWNRGMGNSPLHF; V: TRBV30
CDR3: CASSPRRGTDTQYF; V: TRBV18
CDR3: CAGSQREAFF; V: TRBV11-3
CDR3: CASSPTGRGPNEQFF; V: TRBV5-1
CDR3: CASSSQSTDTQYF; V: TRBV7-2
CDR3: CASRAPGIGGTEAFF; V: TRBV11-2
CDR3: CASSSLGGFNYGYTF; V: TRBV7-9
CDR3: CASSFVGSDGYTF; V: TRBV11-2
CDR3: CASSSTAGQETQYF; V: TRBV27